The source of this TCR beta chain is a study of T cell changes during pregnancy in multiple sclerosis. Libraries were prepared by immunoSEQ multiplex PCR; TCRdb keeps only in-frame clonotypes and omits some of them. The sample holds approximately 41,000 clones, 90% seen once. This clone was detected once. In germline, CDR1 is GTSNPN, CDR2 SVGIG (reference sequence). V lost 5 bases to trimming and J lost 1 base, with 18 bases between them. This CDR3 comprises 15 residues. This sequence joins TRBV30 and TRBJ2-7, with D unresolved. The sample was CD4+ T cells from peripheral blood mononuclear cells, taken in the second trimester of pregnancy. The clonotype comes from a female donor with multiple sclerosis, enrolled in a pregnancy study. CDR3 DNA sequence: TGTGCCTGGGAGCCCGATCCACTGAAGTCCTACGAGCAGTACTTC. It yields the protein CAWEPDPLKSYEQYF.